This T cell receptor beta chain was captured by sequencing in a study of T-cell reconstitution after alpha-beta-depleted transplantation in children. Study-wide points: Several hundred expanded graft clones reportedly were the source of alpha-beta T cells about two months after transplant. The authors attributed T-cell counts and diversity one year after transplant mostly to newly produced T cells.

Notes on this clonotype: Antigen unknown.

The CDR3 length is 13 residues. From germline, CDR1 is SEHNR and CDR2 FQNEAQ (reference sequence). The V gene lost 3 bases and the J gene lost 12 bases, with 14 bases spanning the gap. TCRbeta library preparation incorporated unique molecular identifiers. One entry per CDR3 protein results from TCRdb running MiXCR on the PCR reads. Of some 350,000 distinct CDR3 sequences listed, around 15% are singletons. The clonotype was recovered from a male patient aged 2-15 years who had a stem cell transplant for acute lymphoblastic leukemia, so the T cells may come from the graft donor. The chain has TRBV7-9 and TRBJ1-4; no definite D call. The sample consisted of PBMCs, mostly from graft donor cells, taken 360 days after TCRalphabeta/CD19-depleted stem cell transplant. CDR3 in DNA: TGTGCCAGCAGCTTTGACGGCCGAAAGGAACTGTTTTTT. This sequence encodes CASSFDGRKELFF.